This T cell receptor (beta chain) stems from a study of neurological immune-mediated disorders (dated by TCRdb to about 2019). Context from the whole study: Of the 35 or so multiple sclerosis patients, 31 had relapsing-remitting MS and 3 had secondary progressive MS. Peripheral blood TCR-beta repertoires from patients with HTLV-I-associated myelopathy (HAM/TSP), patients with multiple sclerosis, and healthy controls were compared in the study using UMI-based sequencing. Longitudinal samples, technical triplicates and paired sorted CD4+ and CD8+ T-cell subsets, alongside PBMC samples, were included among the roughly 100 TCR-beta libraries. The cohort comprised 60 to 75 subjects: about 15 HAM/TSP patients, approximately 34 multiple sclerosis patients and around 20 healthy controls.

V lost 4 bases and J lost 2 bases; the stretch between them is 11 bases long. The CDR3 holds 14 amino acids from the cysteine to the phenylalanine. Solely the CDR3 DNA is kept, with 42 bases framed from the first base. For CDR1 and CDR2, the germline V gene (reference sequence) lists DFQATT and SNEGSKA. To synthesize cDNA, template-switch 5'RACE was performed with a primer carrying a 10-nucleotide random unique molecular identifier so that each TCR transcript was tagged. Every sequencing run covered 15-18 subjects and yielded more than 200 million TCR-beta sequences. The RNeasy kit was used to extract total RNA. TCR-beta VDJ regions were amplified with primers for the TCR constant region and the 5'RACE anchor, using the KAPA Real-time Library Amplification kit. A first PCR added sample indexes and Illumina adaptors, after which a second PCR increased the library yield. After Ampure bead purification, the TCR product of roughly 650 bp was size-selected on a 2% E-gel SizeSelection system. Before pooling, libraries had their quality checked on a Bioanalyzer, their concentration measured with Qubit, and their quantity determined with the Kapa Library Quantification kit. Libraries were sequenced paired-end 2 x 150 bp on an Illumina HiSeq 2500. To increase sequence diversity, roughly 24-32% phiX was spiked into each library pool. On the authors' methods: The UMI-based MiGEC pipeline processed quality-filtered reads and removed over 75% of raw TCR sequences during error correction. IMGT germline references were used for alignment of VDJ genes, and clonotypes were defined by a unique CDR3 amino acid sequence together with V-J genes. Clonal expansion, Shannon diversity and CDR3 relatedness were evaluated with VDJtools (CalcPairwiseDistances, ClusterSamples), while phylogenetic trees were built in CLCbio workbench. A clone was classed as expanded if it had 8 or more unique UMIs, a cutoff based on coefficient-of-variation modelling across technical triplicates. TCRdb applied fastp at Q25 and MiXCR to the public reads, then kept only in-frame beta chains. Each entry merges the rows of one CDR3 protein and shows their most common DNA and genes. It is TCRdb's table, rather than the study itself, that gives the V and J calls and clone size. The sample yields roughly 120,000 distinct CDR3 sequences; roughly 3.2% were counted once. Clones ranked in the top ten supply over 1% of the sample.

Overall study results and their limits: No identical CDR3 amino acid sequences were found to be shared among expanded clones across subjects, suggesting that TCR-beta repertoires were private in all groups. No association of the MS cluster with clinical or MRI features was observed, and the need for larger cohorts was stated by the authors. In a phylogenetic analysis, the repertoires of 18 out of 34 MS patients fell into a single cluster of related CDR3 sequences, pointing to a possible signature at the repertoire level. TCR clonal expansion was highest in HAM/TSP patients and lowest in MS patients, with MS patients falling below even healthy controls.

Libraries from unsorted PBMCs were made from 2 million PBMCs kept in RNAlater at -80 degrees C until RNA extraction. Multiple sclerosis patients were enrolled in a US clinical protocol evaluating disease progression by magnetic resonance imaging. Peripheral blood was subjected to Ficoll-Hypaque density gradient centrifugation to isolate PBMCs, which were then cryopreserved in liquid nitrogen. This clonotype was seen ten or more times. Its antigen remains unidentified. No per-base quality is available; no much larger clone lies one base away. Specimen: PBMCs. The origin of this receptor is a woman in her 30s with multiple sclerosis. The V and J genes are TRBV20-1 and TRBJ2-2, and TRBD2 may be the D gene, going by 5 matching bases. The CDR3 has the sequence CSAIFDYNTGELFF. The DNA is as follows: TGCAGTGCTATATTCGACTATAACACCGGGGAGCTGTTTTTT.